Listed below are T cell receptor beta chains from one sample, sequenced in a study of blood T cell repertoires in COVID-19. Only in-frame clones appear in the TCRdb table, and some are missing; sequencing was by immunoSEQ multiplex PCR. The sample carries roughly 180,000 clones, approximately 85% recorded once. The sample comprised PBMCs or T cells enriched from blood (not recorded which). The receptors originated from a man aged 40-49 years who had recovered from COVID-19. Both conserved end residues are part of each CDR3.

V | CDR3
TRBV27 | CASSLTGAGNTEAFF
TRBV5-6 | CASSQGRMDSHGYTF
TRBV27 | CASSPGQGASEAFF
TRBV19 | CASSIGAGEAFF
TRBV13 | CASSTPLGPSGRLDGETQYF
TRBV14 | CASSHITDTQYF
TRBV24-1 | CATSDFTGGHEQFF
TRBV14 | CASSTLGGGGGYTF
TRBV9 | CASSVVQGGQETQYF
TRBV2 | CASPTGSVTEAFF
TRBV10-3 | CAIGGTAAYEQYF
TRBV7-2 | CASSLEGDLYQPQHF
TRBV11-2 | CASSLTQSSYEQYF
TRBV9 | CASSVEDTNSPLHF
TRBV27 | CASSFSTGGTGELFF
TRBV19 | CASSPESSGANVLTF
TRBV6-5 | CASSIRTEYGYTF
TRBV7-2 | CASSARQGANYGYTF
TRBV5-4 | CASSRPSGGRQETQYF
TRBV2 | CASKGAVSQPQHF
TRBV12-3/TRBV12-4 | CASSLEAYYGYTF
TRBV5-4 | CASSSLGAGGYTF
TRBV27 | CASSPYGGGNEKLFF
TRBV18 | CASSQDRNTYEQYF
TRBV7-8 | CASSPGGYEQYF
TRBV6-5 | CASTGHPLNPQHF
TRBV5-1 | CASSLALGQTWDGYTF
TRBV27 | CASSLVDRGPQAEAFF
TRBV28 | CASSQRYEQYF
TRBV14 | CASSQVYHPGQGLNWNEQFF
TRBV2 | CASSRDLTNEKLFF
TRBV27 | CASRTLGAVMGKLFF
TRBV3-1/TRBV3-2 | CASSQGLLSGNTIYF
TRBV30 | CAWTGDRSTEAFF
TRBV4-2 | CASSQDHNTFTDTQYF
TRBV5-1 | CASSLPGTDTQYF
TRBV5-1 | CASSLSPGSLEQYF
TRBV2 | CASSFAGSSYEQYF
TRBV28 | CASSLRTGVNQETQYF
TRBV12-3/TRBV12-4 | CASRVNTRGQFF